This T cell receptor beta chain was sequenced during a study of cytomegalovirus exposure and HLA in healthy donors. PCR primers comprised 60 Vbeta and 13 Jbeta primers. Sequencing was performed with immunoSEQ multiplex PCR; in TCRdb, only in-frame clones are kept and a portion is missing. Of more than 80,000 clones in the sample, approximately 83% were seen once. Unrecorded immune exposures were likely, despite nominal health at sampling. Deletions cut 3 bases from V and 7 bases from J, with 16 bases between. The CDR3 totals 16 residues. CDR1 and CDR2 (germline): MNHEY, SMNVEV (reference sequence). The TCR was taken from a female donor in good health and CMV-seropositive. The specimen sequenced was PBMCs. V and J are TRBV27 and TRBJ1-6; the D gene is possibly TRBD1 (6 bases). The CDR3, as DNA: TGTGCCAGCAGTTTTATGGGGGCTAATGGGAATTCACCCCTCCACTTT. Translating gives CASSFMGANGNSPLHF.